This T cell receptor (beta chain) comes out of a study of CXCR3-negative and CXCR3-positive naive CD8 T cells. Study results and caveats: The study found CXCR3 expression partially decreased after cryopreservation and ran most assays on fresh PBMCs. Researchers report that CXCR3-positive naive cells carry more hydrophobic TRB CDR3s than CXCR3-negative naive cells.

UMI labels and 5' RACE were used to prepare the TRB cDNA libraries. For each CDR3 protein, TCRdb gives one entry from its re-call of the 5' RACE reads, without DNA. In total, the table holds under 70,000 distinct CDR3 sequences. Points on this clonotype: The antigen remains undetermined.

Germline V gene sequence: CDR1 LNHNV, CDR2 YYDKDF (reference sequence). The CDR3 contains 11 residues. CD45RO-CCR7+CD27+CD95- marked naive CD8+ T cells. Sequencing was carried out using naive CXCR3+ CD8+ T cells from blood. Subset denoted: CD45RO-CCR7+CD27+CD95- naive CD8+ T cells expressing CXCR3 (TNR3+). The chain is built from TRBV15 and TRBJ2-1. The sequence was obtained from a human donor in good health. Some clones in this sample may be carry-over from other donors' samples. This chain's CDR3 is CATSRGNEQFF.